This is a list of T cell receptor beta chains from one sample in a study of glioma-infiltrating T cells. TCRdb passed the multiplex PCR reads through MiXCR, listing each CDR3 protein once. The sample contains under 200,000 distinct CDR3 sequences, more than 30% of which appear only once. The specimen sequenced was glioma tissue, nonneoplastic brain tissue, or PBMCs (not recorded which). The receptor source for this set is a human donor with low-grade glioma or glioblastoma, undergoing nonglioma brain surgery, or in good health (not recorded which). CDR3s include the opening cysteine and the closing phenylalanine or tryptophan. The order of the fields is CDR3 length, J gene, V gene, CDR3 protein.

16	TRBJ2-1	TRBV20-1	CSASTSGRVSYNEQFF
13	TRBJ1-1	TRBV5-1	CASSHGGRTEAFF
16	TRBJ2-1	TRBV4-3	CASSRGGVAGHNEQFF
14	TRBJ2-1	TRBV6-2/TRBV6-3	CASSYSRNYNEQFF
15	TRBJ2-6	TRBV28	CASSLVGSGANVLTF
15	TRBJ2-5	TRBV7-2	CASSSPRGGTETQYF
16	TRBJ1-2	TRBV27	CASSPLGVARLYGYTF
17	TRBJ2-7	TRBV7-2	CASNFGTTSVGSYEQYF
14	TRBJ2-7	TRBV7-2	CASSASGSSYEQYF
16	TRBJ1-5	TRBV4-3	CASSLSVRAANQPQHF
15	TRBJ2-7	TRBV30	CAWRVPGQGRIEQYF
14	TRBJ1-2	TRBV20-1	CSARGQPINYGYTF
13	TRBJ2-1	TRBV27	CASSFGLYNEQFF
15	TRBJ2-7	TRBV12-3/TRBV12-4	CASSLFLDRSHEQYF
15	TRBJ2-3	TRBV20-1	CSARDGSRNTDTQYF
15	TRBJ2-3	TRBV20-1	CSASRTSGSTDTQYF
15	TRBJ2-7	TRBV20-1	CSASGPGLARDEQYF
15	TRBJ2-3	TRBV7-9	CASSSTSGSADTQYF